This TCR beta chain is drawn from a study of cytomegalovirus exposure and HLA in healthy donors. Study-wide context: Earlier findings included approximately 120 million unique TCR beta sequences obtained from about 170 million T cells. Genetic ancestry analysis placed approximately 79% of the 398 donors that were genotyped in the Caucasian-associated cluster.

CDR1 is MNHNY and CDR2 is SVGAGI in the germline V gene (reference sequence). Losses at the gene ends were 6 bases for V and 4 bases for J; bases not matched to a gene: 7. There are 14 residues in the CDR3. Concerning this clone: The antigen remains unidentified. The sample carries other DNA sequences with the same CDR3.

General study points: Later analysis suggested most CMV-associated TCR beta chains were HLA-restricted.

Use of 60 Vbeta and 13 Jbeta primers characterized the PCR. Libraries were prepared by immunoSEQ multiplex PCR; TCRdb keeps only in-frame clonotypes and omits some of them. The sample records fewer than 150,000 clones, approximately 80% being singletons. Source material: PBMCs. The chain combines TRBV6-6 with TRBJ1-2, with 8 bases aligning to TRBD1. The sequence was obtained from a man aged 25-40 years in good health and CMV-seronegative. Here the CDR3 reads CASSQGAPSYGYTF. The CDR3 DNA follows: TGTGCCAGCAGCCAGGGGGCCCCTAGCTATGGCTACACCTTC.